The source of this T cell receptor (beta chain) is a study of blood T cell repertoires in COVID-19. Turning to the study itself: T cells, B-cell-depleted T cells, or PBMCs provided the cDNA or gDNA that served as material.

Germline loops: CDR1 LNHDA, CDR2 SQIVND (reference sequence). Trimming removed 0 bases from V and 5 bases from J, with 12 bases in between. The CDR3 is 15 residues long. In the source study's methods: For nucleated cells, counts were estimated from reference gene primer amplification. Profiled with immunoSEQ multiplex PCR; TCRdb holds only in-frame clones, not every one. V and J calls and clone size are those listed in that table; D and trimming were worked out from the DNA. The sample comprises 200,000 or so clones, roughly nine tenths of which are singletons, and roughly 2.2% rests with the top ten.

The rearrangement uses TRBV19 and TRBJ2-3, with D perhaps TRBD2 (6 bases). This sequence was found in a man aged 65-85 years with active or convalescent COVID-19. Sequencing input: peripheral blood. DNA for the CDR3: TGTGCCAGTAGTATAGACGGAGGGAAAGGAGATACGCAGTATTTT. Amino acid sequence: CASSIDGGKGDTQYF.